The source of this TCR beta chain is a study of control samples from healthy donors and cancer patients. The CDR3 loop spans 18 amino acids. V lost 4 bases to trimming and J lost 2 bases; unmatched junction nucleotides: 14. CDR1 and CDR2 (germline): MNHEY, SMNVEV (reference sequence). Only in-frame clones appear in the TCRdb table, and some are missing; sequencing was by immunoSEQ multiplex PCR. The sample consists of around 120,000 clones, more than 85% of them appearing once. This clone is a singleton in its sample. This rearrangement joins TRBV27 to TRBJ2-3; TRBD1 matches at 8 bases. What was sequenced was blood. This TCR was sampled from a man aged 25 to 40 in good health. The CDR3 sequence is CASSSRVLDRDNTDTQYF. The CDR3 DNA sequence: TGTGCCAGCAGTTCTAGGGTCCTGGACAGGGATAACACAGATACGCAGTATTTT.